This T cell receptor (beta chain) was sequenced for a study of PD-L1 blockade in urothelial cancer. Whole-study context: Patients commenced intravenous atezolizumab, 1,200 mg every 3 weeks, at some point between 2012 and 2014.

The length of the CDR3 is 16 residues. The germline CDR1 and CDR2 sequences are SGHRS and YFSETQ. J gave up 3 bases and V 1 base, and 1 base lay outside the gene matches. Between 1 and 8 samples, pretreatment and on-treatment, were given by each patient. TCRdb's copy holds only in-frame clones and misses some; the assay was immunoSEQ multiplex PCR. The table lists 13,000 to 15,000 clones, roughly 90% of them singletons. The chain joins TRBV5-1 to TRBJ2-2; 12 positions match TRBD2. This TCR was recovered from a man aged 70-80 years with urothelial cancer. The sequences come from PBMCs, collected around atezolizumab (anti-PD-L1) treatment. The CDR3 reads CASSLRLAGDTGELFF. CDR3 coding DNA: TGCGCCAGCAGCTTGAGACTAGCGGGGGACACCGGGGAGCTGTTTTTT. The complete variable domain, with remaining parts taken from reference TRBV5-1 and TRBJ2-2, reads KAGVTQTPRYLIKTRGQQVTLSCSPISGHRSVSWYQQTPGQGLQFLFEYFSETQRNKGNFPGRFSGRQFSNSRSEMNVSTLELGDSALYLCASSLRLAGDTGELFFGEGSRLTVL.